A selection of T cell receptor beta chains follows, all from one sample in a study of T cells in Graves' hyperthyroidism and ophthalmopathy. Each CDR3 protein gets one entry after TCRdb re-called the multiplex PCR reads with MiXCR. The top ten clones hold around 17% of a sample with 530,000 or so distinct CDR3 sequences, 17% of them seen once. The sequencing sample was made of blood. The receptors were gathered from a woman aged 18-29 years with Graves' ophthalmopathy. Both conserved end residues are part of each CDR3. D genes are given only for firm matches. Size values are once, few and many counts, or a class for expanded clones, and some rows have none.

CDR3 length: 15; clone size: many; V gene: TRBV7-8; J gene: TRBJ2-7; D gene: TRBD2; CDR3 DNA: TGTGCCAGCAGCTTATTGGAGCGGGATACCTACGAGCAGTACTTC; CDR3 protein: CASSLLERDTYEQYF
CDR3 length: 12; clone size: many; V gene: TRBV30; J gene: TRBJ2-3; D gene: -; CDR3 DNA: TGTGAAATAGCCCCGAGCACAGATACGCAGTATTTT; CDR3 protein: CEIAPSTDTQYF
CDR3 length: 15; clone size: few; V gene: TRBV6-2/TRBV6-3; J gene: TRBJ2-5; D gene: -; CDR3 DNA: TGTGCCAGCAGTTACTCGGAGACTGGCCCAGGGACCCAGTACTTC; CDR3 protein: CASSYSETGPGTQYF
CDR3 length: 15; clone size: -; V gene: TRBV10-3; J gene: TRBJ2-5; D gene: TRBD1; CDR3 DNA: TGTGCCATCAGTGAGCCCATGGAACAGGGGGAGACCCAGTACTTC; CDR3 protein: CAISEPMEQGETQYF
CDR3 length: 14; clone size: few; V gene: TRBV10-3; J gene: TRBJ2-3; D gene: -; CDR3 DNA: TGTGCCATGAGGCTGGACACCCTCGGGGATACGCAGTATTTT; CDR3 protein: CAMRLDTLGDTQYF
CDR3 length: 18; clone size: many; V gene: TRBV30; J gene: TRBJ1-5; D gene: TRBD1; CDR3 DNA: TGTGCCTGGAGTCGGGAGGACAGGGGAGGGACTAGCAATCAGCCCCAGCATTTT; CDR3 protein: CAWSREDRGGTSNQPQHF
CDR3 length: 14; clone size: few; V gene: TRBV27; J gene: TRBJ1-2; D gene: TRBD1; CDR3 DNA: TGTGCCAGCAGTACCTGGGACAGAGGATATGGCTACACCTTC; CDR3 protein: CASSTWDRGYGYTF
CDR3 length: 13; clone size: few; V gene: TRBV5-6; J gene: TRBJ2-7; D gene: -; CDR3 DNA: TGTGCCAGCAGCTTGGGAGGGCTCCACGAGCAGTACTTC; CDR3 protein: CASSLGGLHEQYF
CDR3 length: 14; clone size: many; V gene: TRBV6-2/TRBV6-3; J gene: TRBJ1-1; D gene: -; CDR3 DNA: TGTGCCAGCAACGGGGGGGATGTCGGACATGAAGCTTTCTTT; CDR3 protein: CASNGGDVGHEAFF
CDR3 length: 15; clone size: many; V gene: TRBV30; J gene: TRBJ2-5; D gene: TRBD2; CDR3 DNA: TGTGCCTGGGGTACGGGACTAGCGGGAGGAGAGACCCAGTACTTC; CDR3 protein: CAWGTGLAGGETQYF